Listed here is a single T cell receptor (beta chain). Its antigen is not known. The sample belongs to a study of identifying expanded T cells in peripheral blood. Findings and caveats of the study: Technical replicates showed around 1.2 changed clones; approximately 2 weeks roughly 15; four weeks 19. Across healthy donors, higher total template counts meant significantly greater approximately two-week count variance.

This CDR3 has 13 amino acids. CDR1 is MGHDK and CDR2 is SYGVNS in the germline V gene. Trimming removed 3 bases at V and 3 bases at J, with 6 bases between. Healthy donors had no documented immune events, such as infections, while sampled. Data came from immunoSEQ multiplex PCR; TCRdb stores just in-frame clones and leaves some out. The repertoire has more than 65,000 clones, about 89% of them found once; the top ten carry approximately 2.8%. This clonotype originated in a person aged 18 to 75 in good health. The chain carries TRBV25-1 and TRBJ2-1, with D perhaps matching TRBD2 (5 bases). Input material: blood. The CDR3 sequence: CASSDRGYNEQFF. The CDR3 bases are TGTGCCAGCAGTGACCGGGGCTACAATGAGCAGTTCTTC.